The 27 T cell receptor beta chains in this list originate from one sample, sequenced in a study of blood T cells in healthy people across ages (dated by TCRdb to about 2015). Libraries were made using 5' RACE. This sample was sequenced with an Illumina HiSeq 2500. A second PCR of 7 to 11 cycles was performed with a sample-barcoded 5' primer and a J-beta primer mix. TCRdb itself trimmed the public reads at Q25 with fastp, ran MiXCR and retained productive beta chains. Each entry is one CDR3 protein sequence, shown with its most common DNA and genes. The sample table holds hundreds of thousands of distinct CDR3 sequences, of which roughly 26% were seen once. 3% of the sample is taken by the ten largest. The data also belong to a second study, concerning T cells of mothers and their children.

Sequencing input: blood. These receptors were obtained from a boy aged 5 to 17 in good health.

Only a few counts were recorded for this clonotype. The chain uses TRBV5-4 and TRBJ2-7; 9 nucleotides agree with TRBD2. The germline V gene encodes CDR1 SGHNT and CDR2 YYREEE (reference sequence). The CDR3 loop spans 17 amino acids. V was clipped by 0 bases and J by 0 bases; unmatched bases: 7. DNA for the CDR3: TGTGCCAGCAGCTTGGTTGGGCTAGCGGGGTTCTCCTACGAGCAGTACTTC. Encoded protein: CASSLVGLAGFSYEQYF.

This clonotype was detected only once. The chain has TRBV5-1 and TRBJ1-1; 9 positions agree with TRBD1. This CDR3 region has 16 residues. The germline CDR1 and CDR2 sequences are SGHRS and YFSETQ. J gave up 1 base and V 0 bases, and 4 bases lay outside the gene matches. As DNA, the CDR3 is TGCGCCAGCAGCTTGGACCTGGGACAGGGGAACACTGAAGCTTTCTTT. This gives the protein CASSLDLGQGNTEAFF.

This chain uses TRBV14 with TRBJ1-2, with D possibly being TRBD1 (6 bases). V lost 1 base to trimming and J lost 8 bases, with 14 bases between them. The CDR3 covers 14 residues. Looked up from germline, CDR1 is SGHDN and CDR2 is FVKESK. The CDR3 here is CASSQGPGASGYTF. In nucleotides, the CDR3 is TGTGCCAGCAGCCAAGGGCCAGGGGCGTCGGGCTACACCTTC. The whole variable domain, filled in from reference TRBV14 and TRBJ1-2, reads EAGVTQFPSHSVIEKGQTVTLRCDPISGHDNLYWYRRVMGKEIKFLLHFVKESKQDESGMPNNRFLAERTGGTYSTLKVQPAELEDSGVYFCASSQGPGASGYTFGSGTRLTVV.

The rearrangement links TRBV5-4 to TRBJ2-7, with TRBD1 identical over 11 bases. Per the germline V gene, CDR1 is SGHNT and CDR2 is YYREEE (reference sequence). The CDR3 runs to 14 residues. V gave up 2 bases and J gave up 7 bases; unmatched junction bases: 5. CDR3 in DNA: TGTGCCAGCAGCTTCGGACAGGGGGCGAGGGAGCAGTACTTC. The encoded protein is CASSFGQGAREQYF.

This clonotype has only a few counts. This chain uses TRBV12-3 or TRBV12-4 with TRBJ2-5; D gene uncertain. CDR3 length equals 14 residues. Between the trimmed V and J ends, which lost 5 bases and 0 bases, there was a span of 10 bases. The CDR3 DNA is TGTGCCAGCAGTCCCTGGACGGACCAAGAGACCCAGTACTTC. Amino acids: CASSPWTDQETQYF.

This clonotype has only a few counts. The V call is TRBV20-1, the J call TRBJ2-3, with D maybe TRBD2 (5 bases). V was cut by 3 bases and J by 6 bases, with 16 bases left in between. CDR1 and CDR2 (germline): DFQATT, SNEGSKA (reference sequence). The CDR3 extends over 14 amino acids. CDR3 sequence: CSASEGSRIDTQYF. CDR3 bases: TGCAGTGCTAGTGAGGGCTCCCGGATCGATACGCAGTATTTT.

This chain uses TRBV19 with TRBJ1-4; a possible D gene is TRBD1 (5 bases). Looked up from germline, CDR1 is LNHDA and CDR2 is SQIVND (reference sequence). The CDR3 is made up of 14 amino acids. Trimming pared 7 bases from V and 8 bases from J, leaving 17 bases between. Written as DNA, the CDR3 is TGTGCCAGTACGACCGGACGGCGGGGCGAAAAACTGTTTTTT. It is translated as CASTTGRRGEKLFF.

This chain joins TRBV3-1 and TRBJ1-1, with unresolved D. The CDR3 covers 13 residues. Germline-derived CDR1 and CDR2 are LGHDT and YNNKEL (reference sequence). Trimming took 1 base from V and 3 from J, leaving 6 bases between them. CDR3 sequence (DNA): TGTGCCAGCAGCCAAGGCAGTTACACTGAAGCTTTCTTT. Amino acids: CASSQGSYTEAFF. Complete variable domain (other parts from reference TRBV3-1 and TRBJ1-1): DTAVSQTPKYLVTQMGNDKSIKCEQNLGHDTMYWYKQDSKKFLKIMFSYNNKELIINETVPNRFSPKSPDKAHLNLHINSLELGDSAVYFCASSQGSYTEAFFGQGTRLTVV.

This clonotype was counted between two and nine times. The rearrangement uses TRBV6-1 and TRBJ2-5; 9 bases are a match to TRBD1. The DNA end lines up better with TRBJ2-7; the J call may be wrong. There are 15 residues in the CDR3. CDR1 and CDR2 from the germline V gene are MNHNS and SASEGT. CDR3 sequence (DNA): TGTGCCAGCAGTGAAATGCTGACAGGGGGCTACGAGCAGTACTTC. Protein sequence: CASSEMLTGGYEQYF.

The chain combines TRBV7-8 with TRBJ1-6; 9 bases map to TRBD1. Per the germline V gene, CDR1 is SGHVS and CDR2 is FQNEAQ. The CDR3 sequence is 13 residues long. The V and J ends lost 5 bases and 11 bases, in that order; junction bases with no gene match: 4. CDR3 sequence reads: CASSGDRATPLHF. CDR3 coding DNA: TGTGCCAGCAGCGGGGACAGGGCAACACCCCTCCACTTT. The full variable domain, in which reference TRBV7-8 and TRBJ1-6 provide the parts outside the CDR3, is GAGVSQSPRYKVAKRGQDVALRCDPISGHVSLFWYQQALGQGPEFLTYFQNEAQLDKSGLPSDRFFAERPEGSVSTLKIQRTQQEDSAVYLCASSGDRATPLHFGNGTRLTVT.

J is TRBJ2-5 and V is TRBV9, with unresolved D. There are 15 residues in the CDR3. Germline assignment: CDR1 SGDLS and CDR2 YYNGEE. Trimming cost V 2 bases and J 1 base, with 12 bases left between them. This chain's CDR3 is CASSVQPGRQETQYF. The CDR3 DNA reads TGTGCCAGCAGCGTGCAGCCCGGACGCCAAGAGACCCAGTACTTC.

Of note for this clonotype: One end of the junction is discordant with germline, which a read error may explain. The V gene is TRBV20-1, the J gene TRBJ2-1; no clear D gene. The length of the CDR3 is 12 residues. The germline V gene encodes CDR1 DFQATT and CDR2 SNEGSKA (reference sequence). CDR3: CSAPDLGNEQLF. CDR3 DNA sequence: TGCAGTGCCCCGGACCTAGGGAATGAGCAGCTCTTC.

This chain connects TRBV11-2 to TRBJ2-7; 9 nucleotides agree with TRBD2. The end of the DNA aligns better with TRBJ2-5, so the J call may be wrong. There are 17 residues in the CDR3. The germline V gene has CDR1 SGHAT and CDR2 FQNNGV. CDR3 protein: CASSLNLAGPLQETQYF. The CDR3 DNA reads as TGTGCCAGCAGCTTAAATCTAGCGGGGCCTCTCCAAGAGACCCAGTACTTC.

Written as DNA, the CDR3 is TGTGCCAGCAGGCCAATACCCGGGACAGGGGGGACTGAAGCTTTCTTT. Translating it yields CASRPIPGTGGTEAFF. The chain carries TRBV6-1 and TRBJ1-1, with TRBD1 matching over 11 bases. The germline gives CDR1 MNHNS, CDR2 SASEGT. V was clipped by 6 bases and J by 5 bases; unmatched bases: 11. This CDR3 spans 16 amino acids.

The rearrangement joins TRBV9 to TRBJ2-1, with TRBD2 matching over 15 bases. The CDR3 has 16 residues. The germline V gene has CDR1 SGDLS and CDR2 YYNGEE. V trimming: 0 bases; J trimming: 7 bases; junction bases outside the gene matches: 2. The CDR3 protein is CASSVGGTSGGNEQFF. In DNA, the CDR3 is TGTGCCAGCAGCGTAGGTGGGACTAGCGGGGGGAATGAGCAGTTCTTC.

This chain links TRBV5-1 with TRBJ1-2; D not resolved. V shed 5 bases and J shed 0 bases, with 8 bases lying between them. CDR1 and CDR2 (germline): SGHRS, YFSETQ. The length of the CDR3 is 13 residues. CDR3 loop: CASSAQANYGYTF. CDR3 DNA sequence: TGCGCCAGCAGTGCCCAAGCTAACTATGGCTACACCTTC.

The chain employs TRBV3-1 and TRBJ2-1, with 7 positions matching TRBD2. The DNA end favors TRBJ2-7, so the J call may be wrong. CDR1 LGHDT and CDR2 YNNKEL come from the germline V gene (reference sequence). The CDR3 covers 14 residues. The CDR3 is CASSGLVRSYEQYF. The DNA of the CDR3 is TGTGCCAGCAGCGGACTAGTCCGCTCCTACGAGCAGTACTTC.

This clonotype has only a few counts. This chain uses TRBV2 with TRBJ2-4, with 10 nucleotides matching TRBD1. V shed 8 bases, J shed 6 bases, and the junction held 4 bases outside the gene matches. Germline V CDR1 and CDR2: SNHLY, FYNNEI. The CDR3 has 13 amino acids. The CDR3 sequence: CASGRDRGNIQYF. CDR3 nucleotide sequence: TGTGCCAGCGGCCGGGACAGGGGAAACATTCAGTACTTC.

The rearrangement joins TRBV11-1 to TRBJ2-1, with D unclear. Germline V gene lookup returns CDR1 SGHAT and CDR2 FQDESV (reference sequence). CDR3 size: 15 residues. Between the trimmed V and J ends, which lost 5 bases and 7 bases, there was a span of 18 bases. CDR3 protein: CASSVSHGSRNEQFF. The CDR3 nucleotides are TGTGCCAGCAGCGTAAGCCATGGTTCCCGGAATGAGCAGTTCTTC.

As to this clonotype: Likely a read error: the CDR3 ends without its conserved phenylalanine or tryptophan. The chain recombines TRBV20-1 with TRBJ2-3; 7 bases align to TRBD2. This CDR3 has 16 residues. Germline V gene data show CDR1 as DFQATT and CDR2 as SNEGSKA (reference sequence). Losses at the gene ends were 6 bases for V and 3 bases for J; bases not matched to a gene: 15. CDR3 coding DNA: TGCAGTGCCAGTAGGGGCTGGGCTAGCGGTACAGATACGCAGTATTCT. Its translation: CSASRGWASGTDTQYS.

The chain is built from TRBV7-6 and TRBJ1-6; D unclear. The CDR3 is made up of 15 amino acids. V lost 5 bases and J 8 bases, leaving 16 bases between the germline ends. CDR1 and CDR2 from the germline V gene are SGHVS and FNYEAQ. CDR3 sequence: CASSLKGSTDSPLHF. Written as DNA, the CDR3 is TGTGCCAGCAGCCTTAAAGGGTCTACGGATTCACCCCTCCACTTT.

The chain recombines TRBV29-1 with TRBJ2-7, with 7 bases matching TRBD2. The end of the DNA aligns better with TRBJ2-5, so the J call may be wrong. Per the germline V gene, CDR1 is SQVTM and CDR2 is ANQGSEA. The CDR3 is 13 residues long. CDR3 in DNA: TGCAGCGTTGAGGGACTACTTCAAGAGACCCAGTACTTC. This gives the protein CSVEGLLQETQYF.

This clonotype has a handful of counts. The chain links TRBV28 to TRBJ2-7, with D tentatively TRBD1 or TRBD2 (5 bases each). The CDR3 covers 16 residues. Germline V gene lookup returns CDR1 MDHEN and CDR2 SYDVKM. Trimming took 3 bases from V and 0 from J, leaving 15 bases between them. CDR3 protein: CASSLIPFGASYEQYF. In DNA form, the CDR3 reads TGTGCCAGCAGTTTGATCCCTTTCGGGGCCTCCTACGAGCAGTACTTC.

DNA of the CDR3: TGTGCCAGCAGCCGGAGACAGGGGGGTTCCTACGAGCAGTACTTC. Protein sequence: CASSRRQGGSYEQYF. The chain is built from TRBV12-3 or TRBV12-4 and TRBJ2-7, with 9 bases lining up with TRBD1. CDR3 length equals 15 residues. V lost 6 bases to trimming and J lost 1 base; unmatched junction nucleotides: 7.

The V call is TRBV5-1, the J call TRBJ1-4, with a weak D call TRBD1 (5 bases). The CDR3 extends over 14 amino acids. CDR1 and CDR2 from the germline V gene are SGHRS and YFSETQ. The V and J ends lost 4 bases and 8 bases respectively, with 15 bases between them. CDR3: CASSLARAGEKLFF. The CDR3 DNA follows: TGCGCCAGCAGCCTCGCCAGGGCCGGAGAAAAACTGTTTTTT.

This clonotype has just one count. The gene calls are TRBV14 and TRBJ2-3; D is ambiguous. The CDR3 spans 15 residues. Germline loops: CDR1 SGHDN, CDR2 FVKESK. Trimming removed 0 bases from V and 4 bases from J, with 11 bases in between. CDR3 in amino acids: CASSQDHPISDTQYF. The CDR3 DNA reads as TGTGCCAGCAGCCAAGATCATCCGATATCAGATACGCAGTATTTT.

The chain joins TRBV4-1 to TRBJ1-2; D call uncertain. Germline CDR1 and CDR2: MGHRA and YSYEKL. This CDR3 is built from 15 residues. Trimming left V 0 bases short and J 4 bases short, with 12 bases between. CDR3 nucleotide sequence: TGCGCCAGCAGCCAAGATGTGGCTTCTGTCTATGGCTACACCTTC. Translation gives CASSQDVASVYGYTF.